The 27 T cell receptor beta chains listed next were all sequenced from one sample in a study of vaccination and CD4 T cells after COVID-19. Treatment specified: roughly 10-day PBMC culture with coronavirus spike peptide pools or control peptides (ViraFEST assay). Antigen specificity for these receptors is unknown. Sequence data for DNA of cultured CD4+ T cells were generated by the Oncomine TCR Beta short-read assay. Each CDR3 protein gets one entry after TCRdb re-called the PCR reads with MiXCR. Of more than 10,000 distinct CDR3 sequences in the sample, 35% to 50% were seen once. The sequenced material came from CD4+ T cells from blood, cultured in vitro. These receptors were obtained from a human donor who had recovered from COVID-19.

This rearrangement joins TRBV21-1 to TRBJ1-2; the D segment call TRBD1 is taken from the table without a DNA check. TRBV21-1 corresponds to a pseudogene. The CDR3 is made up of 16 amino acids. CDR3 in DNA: TGTGCCAGCAGCTCGGACAGGGCGGGAGTCGACTATGGCTACACCTTC. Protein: CASSSDRAGVDYGYTF.

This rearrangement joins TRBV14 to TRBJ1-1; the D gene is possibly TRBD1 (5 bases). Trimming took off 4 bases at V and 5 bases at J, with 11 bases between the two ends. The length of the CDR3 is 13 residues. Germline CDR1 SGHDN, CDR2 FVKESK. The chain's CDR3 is CASSLQGKTEAFF. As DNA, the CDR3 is TGTGCCAGCAGCCTTCAGGGTAAAACTGAAGCTTTCTTT.

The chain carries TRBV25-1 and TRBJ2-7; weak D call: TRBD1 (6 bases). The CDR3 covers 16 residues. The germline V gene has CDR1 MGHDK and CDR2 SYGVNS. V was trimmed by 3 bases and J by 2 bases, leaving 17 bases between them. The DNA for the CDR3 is TGTGCCAGCAGTGAGCCCACAGGGTCAGTACCCTACGAGCAGTACTTC. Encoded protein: CASSEPTGSVPYEQYF.

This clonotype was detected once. The CDR3: CASRGQGVNEQYF. CDR3 nucleotides: TGTGCCAGCAGGGGACAGGGGGTCAACGAGCAGTACTTC. This chain uses TRBV7-8 with TRBJ2-7; TRBD1 agrees at 11 bases. Germline V gene sequence: CDR1 SGHVS, CDR2 FQNEAQ. V gave up 6 bases and J gave up 5 bases; unmatched junction bases: 3. The CDR3 contains 13 residues. The complete variable domain, with remaining parts taken from reference TRBV7-8 and TRBJ2-7, reads GAGVSQSPRYKVAKRGQDVALRCDPISGHVSLFWYQQALGQGPEFLTYFQNEAQLDKSGLPSDRFFAERPEGSVSTLKIQRTQQEDSAVYLCASRGQGVNEQYFGPGTRLTVT.

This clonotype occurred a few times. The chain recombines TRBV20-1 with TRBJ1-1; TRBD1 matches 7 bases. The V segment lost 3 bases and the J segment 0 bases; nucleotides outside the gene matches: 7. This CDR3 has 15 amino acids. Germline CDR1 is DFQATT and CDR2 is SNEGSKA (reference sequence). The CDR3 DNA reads TGCAGTGCTAGCGCCAGGGGGGCGATGAACACTGAAGCTTTCTTT. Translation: CSASARGAMNTEAFF.

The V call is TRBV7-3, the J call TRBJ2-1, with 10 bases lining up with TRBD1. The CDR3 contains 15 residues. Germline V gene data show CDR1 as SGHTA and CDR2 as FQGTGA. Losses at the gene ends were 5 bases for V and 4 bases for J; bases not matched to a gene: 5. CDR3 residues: CASSQTGGIYNEQFF. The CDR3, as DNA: TGTGCCAGCAGCCAGACAGGGGGCATATACAATGAGCAGTTCTTC. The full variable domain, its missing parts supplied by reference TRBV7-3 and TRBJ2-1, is GAGVSQTPSNKVTEKGKYVELRCDPISGHTALYWYRQSLGQGPEFLIYFQGTGAADDSGLPNDRFFAVRPEGSVSTLKIQRTERGDSAVYLCASSQTGGIYNEQFFGPGTRLTVL.

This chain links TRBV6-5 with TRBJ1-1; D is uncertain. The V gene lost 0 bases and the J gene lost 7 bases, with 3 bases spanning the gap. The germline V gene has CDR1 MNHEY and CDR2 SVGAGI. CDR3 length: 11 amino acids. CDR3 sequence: CASSYSGEAFF. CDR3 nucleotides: TGTGCCAGCAGTTACTCGGGTGAAGCTTTCTTT.

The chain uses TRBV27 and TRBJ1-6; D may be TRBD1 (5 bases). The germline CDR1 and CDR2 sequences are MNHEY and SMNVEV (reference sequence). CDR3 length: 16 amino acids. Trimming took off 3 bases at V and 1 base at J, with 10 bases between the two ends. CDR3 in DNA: TGTGCCAGCAGTTTTGGGGCGGGTTCCTATAATTCACCCCTCCACTTT. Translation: CASSFGAGSYNSPLHF.

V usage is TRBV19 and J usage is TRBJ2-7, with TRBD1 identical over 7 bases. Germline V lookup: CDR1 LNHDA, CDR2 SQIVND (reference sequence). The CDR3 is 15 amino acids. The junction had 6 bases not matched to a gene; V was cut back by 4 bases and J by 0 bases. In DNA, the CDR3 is TGTGCCAGTAGTAGGATTACAGGGGCCTCCTACGAGCAGTACTTC. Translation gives CASSRITGASYEQYF.

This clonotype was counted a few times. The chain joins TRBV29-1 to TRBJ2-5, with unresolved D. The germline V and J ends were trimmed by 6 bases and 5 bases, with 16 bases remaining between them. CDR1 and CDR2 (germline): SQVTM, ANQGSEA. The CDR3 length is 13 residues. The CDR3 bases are TGCAGCGTAAAGTGGACCATTAAGGAGACCCAGTACTTC. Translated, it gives CSVKWTIKETQYF.

The CDR3 bases are TGCAGCGTTGAAGTACGGCTGACGAGTGGCTACACCTTC. Its protein product is CSVEVRLTSGYTF. This sequence joins TRBV29-1 and TRBJ1-2; D is uncertain. Germline lookup yields CDR1 SQVTM and CDR2 ANQGSEA. The CDR3 covers 13 residues. Trimming removed 1 base from V and 7 bases from J, with 13 bases in between.

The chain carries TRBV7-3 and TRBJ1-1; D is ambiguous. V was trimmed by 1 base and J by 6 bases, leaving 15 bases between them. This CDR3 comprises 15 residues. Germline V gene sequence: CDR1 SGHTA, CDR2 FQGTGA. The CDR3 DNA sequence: TGTGCCAGCAGCTTAAGTGGACGGTCCACGCCTGAAGCTTTCTTT. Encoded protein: CASSLSGRSTPEAFF.

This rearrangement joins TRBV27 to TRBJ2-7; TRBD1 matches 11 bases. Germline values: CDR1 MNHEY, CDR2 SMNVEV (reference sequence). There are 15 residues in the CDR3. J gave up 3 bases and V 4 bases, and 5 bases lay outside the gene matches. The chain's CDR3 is CASSSTGTGGYEQYF. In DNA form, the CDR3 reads TGTGCCAGCAGTTCCACCGGGACAGGGGGCTACGAGCAGTACTTC.

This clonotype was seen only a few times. As DNA, the CDR3 is TGCGCCAGCAGCTCGGGACGGTTGAGCTCCTACGAGCAGTACTTC. Its translation is CASSSGRLSSYEQYF. The chain uses TRBV5-1 and TRBJ2-7; possibly TRBD1 or TRBD2 for D (5 bases each). Looked up from germline, CDR1 is SGHRS and CDR2 is YFSETQ. The CDR3 covers 15 residues. The V and J ends lost 3 bases and 0 bases respectively, with 13 bases between them.

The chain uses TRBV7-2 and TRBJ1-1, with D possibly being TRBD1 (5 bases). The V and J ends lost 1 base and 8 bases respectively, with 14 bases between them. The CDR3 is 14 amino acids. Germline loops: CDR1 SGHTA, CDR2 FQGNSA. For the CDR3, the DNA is TGTGCCAGCAGCTTAGTCGGCAGGGCAGGCGAAGCTTTCTTT. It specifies CASSLVGRAGEAFF.

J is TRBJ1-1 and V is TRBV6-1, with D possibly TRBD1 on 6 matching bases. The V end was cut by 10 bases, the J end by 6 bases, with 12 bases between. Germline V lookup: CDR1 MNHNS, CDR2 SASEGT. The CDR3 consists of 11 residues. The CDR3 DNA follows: TGTGCCACCCTACAGGGTGCTGAAGCTTTCTTT. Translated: CATLQGAEAFF.

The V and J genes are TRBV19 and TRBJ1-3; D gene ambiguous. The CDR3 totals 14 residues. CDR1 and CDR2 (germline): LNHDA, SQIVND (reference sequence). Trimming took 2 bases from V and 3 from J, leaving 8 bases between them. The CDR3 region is CASSIKVYGNTIYF. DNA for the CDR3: TGTGCCAGTAGTATAAAGGTGTATGGAAACACCATATATTTT.

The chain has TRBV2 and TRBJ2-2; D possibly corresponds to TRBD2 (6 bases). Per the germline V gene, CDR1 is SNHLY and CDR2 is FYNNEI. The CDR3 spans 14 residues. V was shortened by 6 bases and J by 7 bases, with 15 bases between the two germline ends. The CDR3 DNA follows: TGTGCCAGCAGAAAGCTAGCGTCGCTCGGGGAGCTGTTTTTT. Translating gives CASRKLASLGELFF.

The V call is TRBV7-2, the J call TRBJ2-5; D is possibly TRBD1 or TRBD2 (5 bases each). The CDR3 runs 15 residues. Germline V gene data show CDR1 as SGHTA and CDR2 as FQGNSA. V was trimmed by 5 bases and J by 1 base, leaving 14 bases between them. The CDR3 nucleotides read TGTGCCAGCAGCCAGTGGGACGGCATCCAAGAGACCCAGTACTTC. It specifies CASSQWDGIQETQYF.

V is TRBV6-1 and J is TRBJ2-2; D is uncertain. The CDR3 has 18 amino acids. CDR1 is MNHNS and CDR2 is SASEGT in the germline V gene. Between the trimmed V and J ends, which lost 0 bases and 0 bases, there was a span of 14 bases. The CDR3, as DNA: TGTGCCAGCAGTGAAGCGCAGATAGTTTATTCGAACACCGGGGAGCTGTTTTTT. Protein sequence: CASSEAQIVYSNTGELFF.

The DNA for the CDR3 is TGCGCCAGCAGCCCCGCTAGCTATGGCTACACCTTC. This translates into CASSPASYGYTF. The V and J genes are TRBV5-1 and TRBJ1-2; D is unresolved. V lost 4 bases, J lost 4 bases, and 8 bases lay in between. The CDR3 covers 12 residues. Germline V gene sequence: CDR1 SGHRS, CDR2 YFSETQ.

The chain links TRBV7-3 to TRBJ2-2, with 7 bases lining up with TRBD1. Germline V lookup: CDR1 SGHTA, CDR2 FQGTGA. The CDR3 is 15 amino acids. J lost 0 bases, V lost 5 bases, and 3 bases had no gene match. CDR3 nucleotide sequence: TGTGCCAGCAGCCCTCAGGGGGCGAACACCGGGGAGCTGTTTTTT. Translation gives CASSPQGANTGELFF.

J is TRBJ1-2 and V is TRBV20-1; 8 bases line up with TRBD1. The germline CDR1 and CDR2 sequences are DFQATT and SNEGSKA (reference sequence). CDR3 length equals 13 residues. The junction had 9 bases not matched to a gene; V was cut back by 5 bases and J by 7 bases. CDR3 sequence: CSAPWTGSAGYTF. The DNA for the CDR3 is TGCAGTGCTCCCTGGACAGGGAGCGCTGGCTACACCTTC.

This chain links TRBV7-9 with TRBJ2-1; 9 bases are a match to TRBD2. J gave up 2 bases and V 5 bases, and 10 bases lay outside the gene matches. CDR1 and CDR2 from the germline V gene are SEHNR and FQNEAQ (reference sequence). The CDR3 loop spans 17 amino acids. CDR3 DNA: TGTGCCAGCAGCCCCGGGACTAGCCGTTTCCCCTACAATGAGCAGTTCTTC. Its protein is CASSPGTSRFPYNEQFF. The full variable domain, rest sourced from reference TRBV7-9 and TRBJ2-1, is DTGVSQNPRHKITKRGQNVTFRCDPISEHNRLYWYRQTLGQGPEFLTYFQNEAQLEKSRLLSDRFSAERPKGSFSTLEIQRTEQGDSAMYLCASSPGTSRFPYNEQFFGPGTRLTVL.

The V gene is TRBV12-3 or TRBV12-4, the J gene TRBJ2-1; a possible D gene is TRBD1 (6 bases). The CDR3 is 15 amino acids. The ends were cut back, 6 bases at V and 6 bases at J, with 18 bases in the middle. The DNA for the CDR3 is TGTGCCAGCAGCATAGGGGGTTCCGGACGCAATGAGCAGTTCTTC. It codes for CASSIGGSGRNEQFF.

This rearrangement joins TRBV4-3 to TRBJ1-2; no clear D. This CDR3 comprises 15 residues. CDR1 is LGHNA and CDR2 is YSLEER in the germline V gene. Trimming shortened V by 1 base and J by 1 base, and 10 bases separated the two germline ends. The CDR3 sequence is CASSQVGRLNYGYTF. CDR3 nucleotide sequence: TGCGCCAGCAGCCAAGTTGGTCGACTTAACTATGGCTACACCTTC.

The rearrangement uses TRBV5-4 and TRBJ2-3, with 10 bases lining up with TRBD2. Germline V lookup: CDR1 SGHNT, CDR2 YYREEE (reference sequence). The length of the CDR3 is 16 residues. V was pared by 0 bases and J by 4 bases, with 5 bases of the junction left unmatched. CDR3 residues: CASSLALAGAADTQYF. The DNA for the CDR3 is TGTGCCAGCAGCTTGGCCCTAGCGGGAGCGGCAGATACGCAGTATTTT.